These T cell receptor beta chains were read from a single sample in a study of blood T cell repertoires in COVID-19. TCRdb keeps only in-frame clones here, not all; method: immunoSEQ multiplex PCR. The sample holds fewer than 350,000 clones, approximately 87% seen once. Sequencing was carried out using peripheral blood. Receptor source: a woman in her twenties or thirties with COVID-19, enrolled during active disease. The CDR3 runs from the conserved cysteine through the conserved F or W. D genes are given only for firm matches. The listing skips clone size in some rows; elsewhere it reads once, few, many or a size class.

. TRBJ1-1 TRBV6-5 . TGTGCCAGCAGCCCGATGGGGAGGCGGGAACTAGAAGCTTTCTTT CASSPMGRRELEAFF
. TRBJ1-2 TRBV19 . TGTGCCAGTAGCCAGGGACTTCTCTACACCTTC CASSQGLLYTF
. TRBJ2-2 TRBV5-1 once TGCGCCAGCAGCTTGAAATTCCGCGGGGAGCTGTTTTTT CASSLKFRGELFF
. TRBJ2-5 TRBV19 . TGTGCCAGTAGTCCCGCGGCAGGGCTGGGGGAGACCCAGTACTTC CASSPAAGLGETQYF
. TRBJ1-2 TRBV19 many TGTGCCAGTAGTATGTCGTTTGGGGGGTCCTATGGCTACACCTTC CASSMSFGGSYGYTF
. TRBJ2-6 TRBV4-1 once TGCGCCAGCAGCCAAGGGAGCTCTGGGGCCAACGTCCTGACTTTC CASSQGSSGANVLTF
. TRBJ2-5 TRBV6-1 . TGTGCCAGCAGTGAAGGGGGAGCGGGCCTTGAGACCCAGTACTTC CASSEGGAGLETQYF
. TRBJ2-7 TRBV12-5 . TGTGCTAGTGGTTTGGTACCGTTGGGACATTCGACGCCGCGTTTTTACTCCGGGCGCTACGAGCAGTACTTC CASGLVPLGHSTPRFYSGRYEQYF
TRBD2 TRBJ2-3 TRBV11-2 . TGTGCCAGCAGCACCTCCCCAGGACTAGCGACCGTTAGCACAGATACGCAGTATTTT CASSTSPGLATVSTDTQYF
. TRBJ2-2 TRBV5-1 few TGCGCCAGCATCGGTAACGGGGAGCTGTTTTTT CASIGNGELFF
TRBD2 TRBJ2-7 TRBV18 . TGTGCCAGCTCGCCCCCTAGCGGGAAAGGGAGGGAGCAGTACTTC CASSPPSGKGREQYF
. TRBJ1-2 TRBV6-1 . TGTGCCAGCAGATACGTAGGTCTAGACTATGGCTACACCTTC CASRYVGLDYGYTF
TRBD1 TRBJ1-2 TRBV10-1 . TGCGCCAGCAGTGGGGACAGATCTAACTATGGCTACACCTTC CASSGDRSNYGYTF
TRBD2 TRBJ2-3 TRBV9 . TGTGCCAGCAGTACTAGCGGGGGAGGAATAGATACGCAGTATTTT CASSTSGGGIDTQYF
TRBD1 TRBJ2-7 TRBV9 . TGTGCCAGCAGCGCGGGACAGGGTGACTACGAGCAGTACTTC CASSAGQGDYEQYF
. TRBJ1-6 TRBV5-8 once TGTGCCAGCATGTCTAGCTCCTATAATTCACCCCTCCACTTT CASMSSSYNSPLHF
TRBD1 TRBJ1-1 TRBV30 . TGTGCCTGGAGTGTACAAGGGGGCAACGAAGCTTTCTTT CAWSVQGGNEAFF
. TRBJ2-7 TRBV5-1 . TGCGCCAGCAGCTTGCAAGGACAGTTCTACGAGCAGTACTTC CASSLQGQFYEQYF
. TRBJ1-6 TRBV7-9 once TGTGCCAGCAGCCCGGGATCCTATAATTCACCCCTCCACTTT CASSPGSYNSPLHF
TRBD1 TRBJ1-4 TRBV3-1/TRBV3-2 . TGTGCCAGCAGCCTTACCGGACAGGGTGGACTGTTTTTT CASSLTGQGGLFF
. TRBJ1-5 TRBV27 . TGTGCCAGCAGTCGCGGGGGGCTCAGCAATCAGCCCCAGCATTTT CASSRGGLSNQPQHF
TRBD1 TRBJ1-2 TRBV4-1 once TGCGCCAGCAGCCAAGAAGGGACAGGTGCGAATGGCTACACCTTC CASSQEGTGANGYTF
. TRBJ1-2 TRBV6-6 few TGTGCCAGCAGTTACTCCAGTGGTTCGGAGGGCTACACCTTC CASSYSSGSEGYTF
TRBD1 TRBJ1-2 TRBV7-2 . TGTGCCAGCAGCTGGTCCGGGACAGCGCATGGCTACACCTTC CASSWSGTAHGYTF
. TRBJ1-5 TRBV23-1 . TGCGCCAGCAGTCAATCGAGGACCGCGGGGTCCAAGCCCCAGCATTTT CASSQSRTAGSKPQHF